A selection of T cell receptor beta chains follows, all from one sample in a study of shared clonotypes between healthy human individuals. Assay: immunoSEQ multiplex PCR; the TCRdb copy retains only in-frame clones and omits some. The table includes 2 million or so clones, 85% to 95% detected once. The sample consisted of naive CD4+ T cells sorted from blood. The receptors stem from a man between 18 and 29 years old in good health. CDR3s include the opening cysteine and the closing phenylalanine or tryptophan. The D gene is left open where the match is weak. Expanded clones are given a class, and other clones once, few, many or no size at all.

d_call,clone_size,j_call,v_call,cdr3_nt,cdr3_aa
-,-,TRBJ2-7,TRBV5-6,TGTGCCAGCAGCTTGGAGGGCGGGGTTACGTACGAGCAGTACTTC,CASSLEGGVTYEQYF
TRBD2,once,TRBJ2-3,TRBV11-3,TGTGCCAGCAGCCCCGGACTAGCGGGAGTCACAGATACGCAGTATTTT,CASSPGLAGVTDTQYF
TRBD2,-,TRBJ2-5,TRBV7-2,TGTGCCAGCAGCCTTACTAGCGTACAAGAGACCCAGTACTTC,CASSLTSVQETQYF
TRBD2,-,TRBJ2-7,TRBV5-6,TGTGCCAGCAGCTTGGGACTAGCGGGGGGCGTCTCCTACGAGCAGTACTTC,CASSLGLAGGVSYEQYF
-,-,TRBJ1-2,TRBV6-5,TGTGCCAGCAGGGACTGGCAGTTGACCGGCTACACCTTC,CASRDWQLTGYTF
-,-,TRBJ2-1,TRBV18,TGTGCCAGCTCACTCTCTGGTGGGGGGACCTACAATGAGCAGTTCTTC,CASSLSGGGTYNEQFF
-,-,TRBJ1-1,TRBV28,TGTGCCAGCAGACTACAGGGTGGGGAAGCTTTCTTT,CASRLQGGEAFF
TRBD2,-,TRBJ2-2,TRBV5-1,TGCGCCAGCAGCCCCCGGCTAGCGGACACCGGGGAGCTGTTTTTT,CASSPRLADTGELFF
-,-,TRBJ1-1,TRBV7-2,TGTGCCAGCAGCCCAAGAATGTGGGGTTCGGGCACTGAAGCTTTCTTT,CASSPRMWGSGTEAFF
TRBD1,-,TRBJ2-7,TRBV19,TGTGCCAGTAGTAGGAAGGACAGGGGGAACTACGAGCAGTACTTC,CASSRKDRGNYEQYF
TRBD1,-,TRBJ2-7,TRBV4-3,TGCGCCAGCAGCCGGGGGACAGGGGGCGGCTACGAGCAGTACTTC,CASSRGTGGGYEQYF
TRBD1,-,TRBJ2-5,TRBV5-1,TGCGCCAGCAGCTTGGCGGGACAGAAAGAGACCCAGTACTTC,CASSLAGQKETQYF
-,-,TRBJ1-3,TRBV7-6,TGTGCCAGCAGCACATACCGAGCGGTCTCTGGAAACACCATATATTTT,CASSTYRAVSGNTIYF